This entry lists 27 T cell receptor beta chains sequenced from one sample in a study of STAT5B mutations in CD4+ large granular lymphocyte leukemia. Clones were read by immunoSEQ multiplex PCR, and TCRdb kept only the in-frame ones, dropping some. This table holds fewer than 35,000 clones, 69% found once. Sequencing was carried out using CD4+ T cells from blood buffy coats. The receptors shown here come from a human donor in good health.

The rearrangement joins TRBV6-6 to TRBJ2-2; 10 bases agree with TRBD1. The J segment lost 4 bases and the V segment lost 5 bases, leaving 4 bases of the junction unmatched. The germline gives CDR1 MNHNY, CDR2 SVGAGI (reference sequence). The CDR3 has 15 amino acids. This CDR3 is CASSKDRGRTGELFF. CDR3 bases: TGTGCCAGCAGTAAAGACAGGGGGCGCACCGGGGAGCTGTTTTTT.

V is TRBV11-3 and J is TRBJ2-2; 8 bases map to TRBD1. This CDR3 spans 17 amino acids. The ends lost 0 bases at V and 5 bases at J; junction bases unmatched: 8. Germline V gene lookup returns CDR1 SGHNT and CDR2 YENEEA. Here the CDR3 DNA reads TGTGCCAGCAGCTTAGAACCAGGGGGCGTTGGGACCGGGGAGCTGTTTTTT. Encoded protein: CASSLEPGGVGTGELFF.

V gene TRBV7-2 combines with J gene TRBJ1-6; D might be TRBD1 (5 bases). Trimming removed 2 bases at V and 9 bases at J, with 14 bases between. This CDR3 is built from 15 residues. Germline V gene sequence: CDR1 SGHTA, CDR2 FQGNSA. CDR3 loop: CASSLQGRVGSPLHF. The DNA of the CDR3 is TGTGCCAGCAGCTTACAGGGTCGCGTTGGTTCACCCCTCCACTTT.

CDR3 nucleotides: TGTGCCAGCAGCCCCGGACCCTACAATGAGCAGTTCTTC. Translated, it gives CASSPGPYNEQFF. This chain joins TRBV7-8 and TRBJ2-1; no reliable D call. CDR1 SGHVS and CDR2 FQNEAQ come from the germline V gene. The CDR3 has 13 residues. V dropped 5 bases and J dropped 2 bases, with 7 bases sitting between them.

J is TRBJ1-5 and V is TRBV27; D call uncertain. CDR1 and CDR2 from the germline V gene are MNHEY and SMNVEV (reference sequence). Trimming shortened V by 5 bases and J by 7 bases, and 12 bases separated the two germline ends. CDR3 size: 13 residues. The DNA for the CDR3 is TGTGCCAGCAGTCCTTCGCGACAACAGCCCCAGCATTTT. Protein: CASSPSRQQPQHF.

The genes are TRBV9 and TRBJ2-7, with 10 positions matching TRBD1. The CDR3 has 19 residues. Germline-derived CDR1 and CDR2 are SGDLS and YYNGEE. V lost 0 bases and J lost 0; bases outside the gene matches: 12. In DNA form, the CDR3 reads TGTGCCAGCAGCGTAGATCCCTCTCCGGGACAGGGGAGCTCCTACGAGCAGTACTTC. Amino acids: CASSVDPSPGQGSSYEQYF.

The V and J genes are TRBV6-1 and TRBJ2-7; TRBD2 aligns across 12 bases. Per germline, CDR1 MNHNS and CDR2 SASEGT. The junction had 4 bases not matched to a gene; V was cut back by 6 bases and J by 1 base. The length of the CDR3 is 15 residues. The DNA for the CDR3 is TGTGCCAGCAGCTCTAGCGGGGGGGGATCCTACGAGCAGTACTTC. Translating it yields CASSSSGGGSYEQYF.

V usage is TRBV4-3 and J usage is TRBJ2-7; D remains unclear. Germline CDR1 and CDR2: LGHNA and YSLEER. Trimming left V 0 bases short and J 8 bases short, with 14 bases between. The CDR3 sequence is 14 residues long. CDR3 in amino acids: CASSQDNRVQKQYF. The CDR3 DNA is TGCGCCAGCAGCCAAGATAACCGCGTTCAGAAGCAGTACTTC.

V and J are TRBV4-2 and TRBJ2-5; 10 bases map to TRBD2. With V trimmed by 1 base and J by 3 bases, 8 bases remained unmatched. The germline CDR1 and CDR2 sequences are LGHNA and YNFKEQ. This CDR3 spans 17 amino acids. DNA for the CDR3: TGTGCCAGCAGCCAAGTTCTAGCGGGGGCCGGGGAAGAGACCCAGTACTTC. It encodes CASSQVLAGAGEETQYF.

The chain uses TRBV4-2 and TRBJ2-1; tentatively, D is TRBD1 or TRBD2 (5 bases each). This CDR3 has 18 residues. The germline V gene encodes CDR1 LGHNA and CDR2 YNFKEQ. Trimming removed 1 base at V and 2 bases at J, with 18 bases between. The CDR3 reads CASSQGQSRDGAYNEQFF. In DNA form, the CDR3 reads TGTGCCAGCAGCCAAGGACAGAGTCGGGATGGGGCCTACAATGAGCAGTTCTTC.

The rearrangement joins TRBV29-1 to TRBJ2-7; 9 bases agree with TRBD1. V was pared by 3 bases and J by 3 bases, with 3 bases of the junction left unmatched. The CDR3 totals 13 residues. In germline, CDR1 is SQVTM, CDR2 ANQGSEA. The CDR3 loop is CSVETGGGYEQYF. CDR3 DNA sequence: TGCAGCGTTGAGACAGGGGGGGGCTACGAGCAGTACTTC.

This clone was observed a few times. This chain joins TRBV7-8 and TRBJ2-1; D could derive from TRBD1 or TRBD2 (6 bases each). The ends were cut back, 3 bases at V and 8 bases at J, with 20 bases in the middle. Germline V lookup: CDR1 SGHVS, CDR2 FQNEAQ. The CDR3 has 16 amino acids. CDR3 sequence: CASSFKVGGLLDEQFF. The CDR3 DNA is TGTGCCAGCAGCTTCAAGGTGGGGGGCTTACTTGATGAGCAGTTCTTC. Full variable domain (missing parts from reference TRBV7-8 and TRBJ2-1): GAGVSQSPRYKVAKRGQDVALRCDPISGHVSLFWYQQALGQGPEFLTYFQNEAQLDKSGLPSDRFFAERPEGSVSTLKIQRTQQEDSAVYLCASSFKVGGLLDEQFFGPGTRLTVL.

V usage is TRBV5-4 and J usage is TRBJ2-3; the D gene is possibly TRBD1 (6 bases). V dropped 1 base and J dropped 4 bases, with 10 bases sitting between them. Germline V lookup: CDR1 SGHNT, CDR2 YYREEE (reference sequence). The length of the CDR3 is 14 residues. CDR3 in DNA: TGTGCCAGCAGCTTGACAGGGAGCGCAGATACGCAGTATTTT. Residues: CASSLTGSADTQYF.

The chain has TRBV30 and TRBJ2-3, with a weak D call TRBD1 (6 bases). The CDR3 runs to 14 residues. CDR1 and CDR2 from the germline V gene are GTSNPN and SVGIG (reference sequence). V lost 6 bases and J lost 2, with 15 bases in between. The CDR3 nucleotides are TGTGCCTGTCATGGACAGTTTTTCACAGATACGCAGTATTTT. Translated, it gives CACHGQFFTDTQYF.

The V gene is TRBV4-1, the J gene TRBJ1-2; D remains ambiguous. V was clipped by 2 bases and J by 2 bases, with 12 bases between them. Germline V gene sequence: CDR1 MGHRA, CDR2 YSYEKL. This CDR3 is built from 15 residues. CDR3 amino acids: CASSQYTGLNYGYTF. The CDR3 coding sequence is TGCGCCAGCAGCCAATATACGGGGTTAAACTATGGCTACACCTTC.

The chain joins TRBV5-1 to TRBJ2-5, with 10 bases fitting TRBD2. CDR3 length: 15 amino acids. The V gene's germline CDR1 is SGHRS and CDR2 YFSETQ. After removal of 1 base from V and 1 base from J, the junction contained 1 base not matched to a gene. CDR3 bases: TGCGCCAGCAGCTTGAGCGGGGGGGGCCAAGAGACCCAGTACTTC. It yields the protein CASSLSGGGQETQYF.

This rearrangement joins TRBV19 to TRBJ1-6; 7 bases are shared with TRBD1. The CDR3 has 15 residues. After removal of 3 bases from V and 10 bases from J, the junction contained 9 bases not matched to a gene. Germline V gene lookup returns CDR1 LNHDA and CDR2 SQIVND (reference sequence). The DNA of the CDR3 is TGTGCCAGTAGTATTCAAGACAGGGCCGGGTCACCCCTCCACTTT. Its translation: CASSIQDRAGSPLHF.

The chain links TRBV6-1 to TRBJ1-2; 7 positions agree with TRBD1. CDR3 length equals 14 residues. V lost 6 bases, J lost 1 base, and 5 bases stayed unmatched. From germline, CDR1 is MNHNS and CDR2 SASEGT. The chain's CDR3 is CASRMGQNNYGYTF. CDR3 DNA sequence: TGTGCCAGCAGGATGGGACAGAATAACTATGGCTACACCTTC.

The chain recombines TRBV11-2 with TRBJ1-2; D is perhaps TRBD1 (5 bases). Germline loops: CDR1 SGHAT, CDR2 FQNNGV. The length of the CDR3 is 15 residues. Trimming took 4 bases from V and 4 from J, leaving 16 bases between them. The CDR3 DNA reads as TGTGCCAGCAGCTCTTGGGGCCGGGCCGGCTATGGCTACACCTTC. It specifies CASSSWGRAGYGYTF.

This clone has only one observation. The rearrangement uses TRBV19 and TRBJ1-6; D remains ambiguous. The germline gives CDR1 LNHDA, CDR2 SQIVND (reference sequence). Trimming removed 1 base at V and 8 bases at J, with 9 bases between. The CDR3 contains 14 residues. CDR3 bases: TGTGCCAGTAGTATAGGCGGAGTGGATTCACCCCTCCACTTT. Residues: CASSIGGVDSPLHF. Complete variable domain (other parts from reference TRBV19 and TRBJ1-6): DGGITQSPKYLFRKEGQNVTLSCEQNLNHDAMYWYRQDPGQGLRLIYYSQIVNDFQKGDIAEGYSVSREKKESFPLTVTSAQKNPTAFYLCASSIGGVDSPLHFGNGTRLTVT.

The chain couples TRBV5-5 to TRBJ1-6, with D possibly matching TRBD1 (5 bases). The CDR3 runs 16 residues. From germline, CDR1 is SGHKS and CDR2 YYEKEE (reference sequence). The V end lost 0 bases, the J end lost 4 bases, and 11 bases lay between the germline ends. CDR3 protein: CASSLDGTGYNSPLHF. Written as DNA, the CDR3 is TGTGCCAGCAGCTTGGACGGGACCGGTTATAATTCACCCCTCCACTTT.

The chain uses TRBV4-3 and TRBJ2-7; D possibly corresponds to TRBD1 (6 bases). Per the germline V gene, CDR1 is LGHNA and CDR2 is YSLEER. V was shortened by 2 bases and J by 4 bases, with 15 bases between the two germline ends. The CDR3 is 15 amino acids. CDR3 sequence: CASSQQQGYWYEQYF. The CDR3 nucleotides read TGCGCCAGCAGCCAACAACAGGGCTATTGGTACGAGCAGTACTTC.

CDR3 sequence reads: CASSSQGMSTEAFF. In DNA form, the CDR3 reads TGTGCCAGCAGCTCACAGGGTATGAGCACTGAAGCTTTCTTT. V gene TRBV7-6 combines with J gene TRBJ1-1; TRBD1 is a possible D gene (6 bases). V lost 4 bases to trimming and J lost 4 bases, with 13 bases between them. Germline CDR1 reads SGHVS; CDR2 reads FNYEAQ. This CDR3 has 14 residues. Drawing the rest from reference TRBV7-6 and TRBJ1-1, the complete variable domain is GAGVSQSPRYKVTKRGQDVALRCDPISGHVSLYWYRQALGQGPEFLTYFNYEAQQDKSGLPNDRFSAERPEGSISTLTIQRTEQRDSAMYRCASSSQGMSTEAFFGQGTRLTVV.

The rearrangement joins TRBV6-6 to TRBJ1-5; D might be TRBD1 (6 bases). V was cut by 5 bases and J by 6 bases, with 8 bases left in between. The CDR3 totals 12 residues. From germline, CDR1 is MNHNY and CDR2 SVGAGI (reference sequence). The CDR3 loop is CASSQGTQPQHF. CDR3 nucleotides: TGTGCCAGCAGTCAGGGGACTCAGCCCCAGCATTTT.

V is TRBV7-9 and J is TRBJ2-2, with D possibly matching TRBD2 (6 bases). V lost 2 bases to trimming and J lost 6 bases, with 22 bases between them. Germline V gene data show CDR1 as SEHNR and CDR2 as FQNEAQ (reference sequence). This CDR3 is 18 amino acids long. The CDR3 coding sequence is TGTGCCAGCAGCTTACCTCCCGGGAGAGGGCCACCTGCCGGGGAGCTGTTTTTT. Translating gives CASSLPPGRGPPAGELFF.

The CDR3 protein is CASSPSMEYGYTF. CDR3 coding DNA: TGTGCCAGCAGCCCTAGTATGGAGTATGGCTACACCTTC. The gene calls are TRBV7-2 and TRBJ1-2; no reliable D call. Trimming shortened V by 5 bases and J by 5 bases, and 12 bases separated the two germline ends. Germline V CDR1 and CDR2: SGHTA, FQGNSA. The CDR3 is 13 amino acids.

The chain uses TRBV7-2 and TRBJ2-7; the D is unclear. The CDR3 loop spans 13 amino acids. Germline loops: CDR1 SGHTA, CDR2 FQGNSA. Trimming stripped 3 bases from V and 3 bases from J, with 9 bases between. The CDR3 DNA follows: TGTGCCAGCAGCTTTATAGACCGCTACGAGCAGTACTTC. It translates to CASSFIDRYEQYF.